These T cell receptor beta chains were read from a single sample in a study of blood T cell repertoires in COVID-19. TCRdb's copy holds only in-frame clones and misses some; the assay was immunoSEQ multiplex PCR. The top ten hold about a fifth of the sample, which has some 180,000 clones, 85% to 90% seen once. Sample: peripheral blood. These receptors were collected from a man between 65 and 85 years old with active or convalescent COVID-19. The conserved cysteine and the conserved F or W are not part of the CDR3 here. A D gene is named only where the DNA matches it firmly. Part of the rows lack a size; the others show once, few, many or a class for expanded clones.

>-|TRBJ1-5|TRBV18|-
ASSQLSEPQH
>-|TRBJ1-3|TRBV28|-
AGRGADTIY
>-|TRBJ1-2|TRBV19|-
ASSIFQAAIYGYT
>-|TRBJ2-7|TRBV6-5|-
ASSSSIGQGPYEQY
>-|TRBJ2-7|TRBV6-5|-
ASSYSPGEQY
>TRBD2|TRBJ2-5|TRBV7-2|-
ASSHGSGAAQY
>TRBD1|TRBJ1-5|TRBV2|-
ASRGQGLSNQPQH
>-|TRBJ2-2|TRBV7-8|few
ASSLSGAGSGELF
>TRBD1|TRBJ2-1|TRBV9|-
ASSTGQGSGYNEQF
>TRBD2|TRBJ2-7|TRBV7-2|once
ASSLRVAGENEQY
>-|TRBJ1-1|TRBV10-3|few
AISSGTTNTEAF
>-|TRBJ1-2|TRBV9|-
ASSVDGSQVGLADGYT
>TRBD1|TRBJ1-4|TRBV9|-
ASGTGNEKLF
>TRBD1|TRBJ1-2|TRBV24-1|-
ATSDATSGTGMNYGYT
>-|TRBJ1-2|TRBV4-3|-
ASSHAVAGDKGYT
>-|TRBJ1-6|TRBV2|-
ASLRRRTLH
>-|TRBJ2-1|TRBV3-1/TRBV3-2|-
ASSRRGQSYNEQF
>-|TRBJ1-1|TRBV6-2/TRBV6-3|-
ASSYFRGGPNTEAF
>TRBD1|TRBJ2-7|TRBV19|-
ASSPDRGTYEQY
>-|TRBJ1-2|TRBV5-1|-
ASSLDPKTGGYT
>TRBD1|TRBJ1-5|TRBV27|-
ASSFLTGTGNQPQH
>TRBD1|TRBJ2-1|TRBV5-1|-
ASSYRDRVYNEQF
>-|TRBJ1-1|TRBV10-3|-
AITEEGMNTEAF
>TRBD1|TRBJ1-1|TRBV2|-
ASQDRDTEAF
>TRBD1|TRBJ1-2|TRBV7-2|-
ASSRDSGFSGYT
>-|TRBJ2-2|TRBV19|-
ASSIRQGGSGELF
>-|TRBJ1-3|TRBV19|-
ASNTMGQTGNTIY
>-|TRBJ1-5|TRBV18|-
ASSPTSTGASNQPQH
>-|TRBJ2-1|TRBV7-9|-
ASSFYLPPDYNEQF
>TRBD1|TRBJ1-3|TRBV5-1|-
ASSLSGTVSSGGNTIY
>TRBD2|TRBJ2-3|TRBV4-1|-
ASSQGLRGGDTQY
>-|TRBJ2-2|TRBV6-5|-
ASAQGPNTGELF
>-|TRBJ2-2|TRBV7-2|-
ASSLKTVTGELF
>TRBD2|TRBJ2-3|TRBV5-4|-
ASSPPGGGGSTDTQY
>TRBD1|TRBJ2-1|TRBV12-5|-
ASGPGQENNEQF
>-|TRBJ1-2|TRBV25-1|-
ASSAAANYGYT
>-|TRBJ1-2|TRBV7-3|few
ASSPGADDYGYT
>TRBD2|TRBJ2-1|TRBV29-1|-
SVPTLAGSTNEQF
>-|TRBJ2-5|TRBV18|few
ASSPEQETQY
>TRBD1|TRBJ2-2|TRBV2|-
ASIPDRVKAGELF
>-|TRBJ2-1|TRBV28|once
ASSPIQGSLSYNEQF
>-|TRBJ2-3|TRBV27|-
ASSLRGYTDTQY
>-|TRBJ2-7|TRBV18|few
ASSPPSGTPLEQY
>TRBD2|TRBJ2-7|TRBV5-1|once
ASSSGTSSDEQY
>-|TRBJ1-1|TRBV5-6|-
ASTRRGMNTEAF
>-|TRBJ1-4|TRBV15|-
ATSTVGLREKLF
>-|TRBJ1-2|TRBV7-2|-
ASTPGGVDGYT
>-|TRBJ2-7|TRBV7-9|few
ASTPGGQGPEQY
>-|TRBJ1-5|TRBV7-2|-
ASSLASVYSNQPQH
>-|TRBJ1-3|TRBV5-1|-
ASSLDGQIVIGNTIY
>-|TRBJ1-6|TRBV7-2|-
ASSSLGGTYNSPLH
>-|TRBJ1-2|TRBV7-9|-
ASSLVGTPNYGYT
>TRBD1|TRBJ1-5|TRBV4-3|-
ASSYRTGNNQPQH
>-|TRBJ1-3|TRBV5-1|-
ASSAEANTIY
>-|TRBJ2-2|TRBV24-1|-
ATGNRVTGELF
>-|TRBJ2-5|TRBV5-1|few
ASSFGWETQY
>TRBD1|TRBJ1-5|TRBV4-1|-
ASSARDRSNQPQH
>-|TRBJ1-5|TRBV19|-
ASSIWAGKGQPQH
>TRBD1|TRBJ1-3|TRBV11-3|-
ASSFSGGAGNTIY
>TRBD1|TRBJ2-2|TRBV5-7|-
ASSQTGGKTGELF